This record concerns one T cell receptor beta chain sequence. Sequencing used immunoSEQ multiplex PCR; TCRdb keeps in-frame clones, though not all of them. The table lists about 100,000 clones, roughly 80% of them singletons, with roughly 0.84% in the top ten. J gave up 4 bases and V 5 bases, and 4 bases lay outside the gene matches. This CDR3 has 15 amino acids. Germline-derived CDR1 and CDR2 are SEHNR and FQNEAQ (reference sequence). The source of the sample is a study of radiotherapy plus CTLA-4 blockade in lung cancer. The receptor was isolated from a human donor with non-small cell lung cancer who had stable disease on radiotherapy plus ipilimumab. The chain couples TRBV7-9 to TRBJ1-5, with 11 bases fitting TRBD1. The sequenced sample was peripheral blood, obtained from a patient treated with radiotherapy plus ipilimumab. CDR3 bases: TGTGCCAGCAGCCGGACAGGGGGCGGGAATCAGCCCCAGCATTTT. Protein product: CASSRTGGGNQPQHF.